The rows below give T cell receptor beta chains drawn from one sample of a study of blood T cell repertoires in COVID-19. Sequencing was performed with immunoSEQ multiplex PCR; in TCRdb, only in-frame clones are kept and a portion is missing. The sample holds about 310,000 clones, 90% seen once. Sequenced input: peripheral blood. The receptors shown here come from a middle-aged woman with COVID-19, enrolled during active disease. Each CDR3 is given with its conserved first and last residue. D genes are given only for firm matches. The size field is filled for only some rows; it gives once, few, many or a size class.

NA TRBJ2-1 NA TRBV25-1 TGTGCCAGCAGTGAACGCGAGTACAATGAGCAGTTCTTC CASSEREYNEQFF
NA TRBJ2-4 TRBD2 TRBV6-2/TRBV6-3 TGTGCCAGCAGTTACAGACTAGCGGGAATCGGGAACATTCAGTACTTC CASSYRLAGIGNIQYF
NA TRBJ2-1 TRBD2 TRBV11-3 TGTGCCAGCAGCTACAAACTAGCGGGGGGTGATGAGCAGTTCTTC CASSYKLAGGDEQFF
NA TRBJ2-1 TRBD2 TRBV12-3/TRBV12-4 TGTGCCAGCAGTGGACTAGGAACTAATGAGCAGTTCTTC CASSGLGTNEQFF
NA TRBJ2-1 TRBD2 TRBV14 TGTGCCAGCAGCCAGGGAGAATTGGGACTAGCGGTCTACAATGAGCAGTTCTTC CASSQGELGLAVYNEQFF
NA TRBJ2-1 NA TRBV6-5 TGTGCCAGTGGACCCGGGAGTACGTACAATGAGCAGTTCTTC CASGPGSTYNEQFF
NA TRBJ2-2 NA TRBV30 TGTGCTTCGAGCGGACAGCTCACCGGGGAGCTGTTTTTT CASSGQLTGELFF
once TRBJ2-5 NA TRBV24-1 TGTGCCACCAGTGGAGGGTCCCAAGAGACCCAGTACTTC CATSGGSQETQYF
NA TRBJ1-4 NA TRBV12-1 TGTGCCAGCAGCCCCGGGACAGTTGCAACTAATGAAAAACTGTTTTTT CASSPGTVATNEKLFF
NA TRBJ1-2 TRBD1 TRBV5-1 TGCGCCAGCAGCTGGGACAGGGATTATGGCTACACCTTC CASSWDRDYGYTF
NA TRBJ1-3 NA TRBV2 TGTGCCAGCAGTGAAAGGACAGTCTCTGGAAACACCATATATTTT CASSERTVSGNTIYF
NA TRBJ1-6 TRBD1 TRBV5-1 TGCGCCAGCAGCTTGGGGACAGGGGATAATTCACCCCTCCACTTT CASSLGTGDNSPLHF
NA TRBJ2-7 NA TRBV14 TGTGCCAGCAGCCAAGCATATTCCTACGTCTACGAGCAGTACTTC CASSQAYSYVYEQYF
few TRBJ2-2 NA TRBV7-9 TGTGCCAGCAGCCGGCGGTTGTGGGACTTAGCCGGGGAGCTGTTTTTT CASSRRLWDLAGELFF
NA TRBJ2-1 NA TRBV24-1 TGTGCCACCAGTGAACCCCAAAGCCCCAACAATGAGCAGTTCTTC CATSEPQSPNNEQFF
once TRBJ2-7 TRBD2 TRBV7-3 TGTGCCAGCAGCACGGGACTAGCGGGGGTCTACGAGCAGTACTTC CASSTGLAGVYEQYF
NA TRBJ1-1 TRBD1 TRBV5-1 TGCGCCAGCAGCCCGTTTCCGGGACAGGAAGCTTTCTTT CASSPFPGQEAFF
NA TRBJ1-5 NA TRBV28 TGTGCCAGCAGTTCCCACAGGAGTCAGCCCCAGCATTTT CASSSHRSQPQHF
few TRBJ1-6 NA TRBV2 TGTGCCAGCAGTGAAGCCCCCTTGCGGGGTCGTTCACCCCTCCACTTT CASSEAPLRGRSPLHF
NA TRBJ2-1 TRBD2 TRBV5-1 TGCGCCAGCAGCCTGACTAGCAGATACAATGAGCAGTTCTTC CASSLTSRYNEQFF
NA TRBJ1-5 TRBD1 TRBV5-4 TGTGCCAGCAGCCCCGGGACAGGGATGCAGCCCCAGCATTTT CASSPGTGMQPQHF
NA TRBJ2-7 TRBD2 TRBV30 TGTGCCTGGTTAGCGGGATCCTACGAGCAGTACTTC CAWLAGSYEQYF
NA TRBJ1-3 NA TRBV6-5 TGTGCCAGTTCTGAGACAGTTGGAAACACCATATATTTT CASSETVGNTIYF
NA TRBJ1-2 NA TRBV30 TGTGCCTGGGTATCTAACTATGGCTACACCTTC CAWVSNYGYTF
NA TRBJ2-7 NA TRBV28 TGTGCCAGCAGTTTAGGTGGGGGCCTCTACGAGCAGTACTTC CASSLGGGLYEQYF
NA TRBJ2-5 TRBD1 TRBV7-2 TGTGCCAGCAGCTTCGACACAGGGGGCGAGACCCAGTACTTC CASSFDTGGETQYF